Each of the 22 T cell receptor beta chains below was sequenced from the same sample in a study of identical twins. TCRdb reprocessed the 5' RACE reads via MiXCR and lists one record per CDR3 protein. The sample has 350,000 to 600,000 distinct CDR3 sequences; about 14% are singletons. These records were also assigned to another study, of yellow fever vaccine responses in identical twins.

The sequencing input was CD4+ T cells sorted from blood. All receptors derive from a woman aged 18-29 years in good health.

V and J are TRBV4-1 and TRBJ2-2; D is perhaps TRBD1 (6 bases). The germline CDR1 and CDR2 sequences are MGHRA and YSYEKL. Trimming cost V 3 bases and J 0 bases, with 11 bases left between them. The CDR3 runs to 16 residues. CDR3 loop: CASSQPRTANTGELFF. The CDR3 bases are TGCGCCAGCAGCCAGCCCCGGACAGCGAACACCGGGGAGCTGTTTTTT.

This clonotype was found a few times. The V and J genes are TRBV5-1 and TRBJ2-7; D possibly corresponds to TRBD1 (5 bases). With 0 bases removed from V and 1 base from J, the gap between germline ends came to 20 bases. The CDR3 is 18 residues long. In germline, CDR1 is SGHRS, CDR2 YFSETQ. Written as DNA, the CDR3 is TGCGCCAGCAGCTTGGATGCTCAGGGTGTTTTAAGGTCCTACGAGCAGTACTTC. This translates into CASSLDAQGVLRSYEQYF.

This clonotype was counted between two and nine times. The chain joins TRBV25-1 to TRBJ2-1; no clear D gene. CDR3 length: 14 residues. The ends were cut back, 3 bases at V and 1 base at J, with 7 bases in the middle. Germline loops: CDR1 MGHDK, CDR2 SYGVNS. The CDR3 nucleotides read TGTGCCAGCAGTGACCCAGGTTCCTACAATGAGCAGTTCTTC. Encoded protein: CASSDPGSYNEQFF.

For this clonotype: One end of the junction fails to match germline, which may point to a read error. The V call is TRBV7-9, the J call TRBJ2-5, with D perhaps TRBD1 (6 bases). CDR1 is SEHNR and CDR2 is FQNEAQ in the germline V gene (reference sequence). The CDR3 consists of 15 residues. CDR3 residues: CAISTGQLLQETQYF. The CDR3, as DNA: TGTGCCATCAGCACGGGACAACTACTTCAAGAGACCCAGTACTTC.

There are a few counts of this clonotype. J is TRBJ2-3 and V is TRBV27; 10 positions match TRBD1. The V gene's germline CDR1 is MNHEY and CDR2 SMNVEV (reference sequence). This CDR3 is 16 amino acids long. V dropped 6 bases and J dropped 4; count of bases not matched to a gene: 10. The CDR3 sequence is CASRPWRQGASDTQYF. In DNA, the CDR3 is TGTGCCAGCAGACCGTGGAGACAGGGGGCCTCAGATACGCAGTATTTT.

This chain uses TRBV6-2 or TRBV6-3 with TRBJ2-7; D may be TRBD1 (6 bases). This CDR3 has 14 amino acids. Trimming stripped 6 bases from V and 3 bases from J, with 15 bases between. Germline V lookup: CDR1 MNHEY, CDR2 SVGEGT. The CDR3 DNA follows: TGTGCCAGCAGCAAACAGGGTCCATTCTACGAGCAGTACTTC. Protein sequence: CASSKQGPFYEQYF.

The gene calls are TRBV11-2 and TRBJ2-3; D may be TRBD1 (6 bases). The CDR3 is made up of 14 amino acids. Trimming removed 4 bases at V and 1 base at J, with 9 bases between. Per germline, CDR1 SGHAT and CDR2 FQNNGV. CDR3 coding DNA: TGTGCCAGCAGCTACAGGGTAGGCACAGATACGCAGTATTTT. It encodes CASSYRVGTDTQYF.

The chain carries TRBV5-6 and TRBJ2-7; TRBD1 might be the D (5 bases). V was cut by 6 bases and J by 1 base, with 14 bases left in between. Germline CDR1 SGHDT, CDR2 YYEEEE. This CDR3 region has 14 residues. CDR3 sequence (DNA): TGTGCCAGCAACCTGCTATCAGGGTCCTACGAGCAGTACTTC. Translating gives CASNLLSGSYEQYF.

The rearrangement uses TRBV3-1 and TRBJ2-3, with 8 bases matching TRBD2. The junction had 6 bases not matched to a gene; V was cut back by 4 bases and J by 0 bases. This CDR3 has 16 amino acids. CDR1 and CDR2 (germline): LGHDT, YNNKEL (reference sequence). The CDR3 sequence: CASSPRSGTSTDTQYF. The DNA of the CDR3 is TGTGCCAGCAGCCCACGTAGCGGGACTAGCACAGATACGCAGTATTTT.

This clonotype was observed at least ten times. CDR3 region: CASSAGGRMQFF. CDR3 nucleotides: TGTGCCAGCAGTGCAGGGGGCAGGATGCAGTTCTTC. The rearrangement links TRBV12-3 or TRBV12-4 to TRBJ2-1, with TRBD1 identical over 8 bases. This CDR3 is built from 12 residues. The V segment lost 5 bases and the J segment 12 bases; nucleotides outside the gene matches: 6.

The chain links TRBV27 to TRBJ2-1, with no clear D. The V end was cut by 3 bases, the J end by 10 bases, with 10 bases between. CDR1 is MNHEY, CDR2 SMNVEV, per germline (reference sequence). The CDR3 has 12 amino acids. CDR3 bases: TGTGCCAGCAGTTTTTGGCCTCGGGAGCAGTTCTTC. It yields the protein CASSFWPREQFF.

This clonotype was seen ten or more times. The gene calls are TRBV7-9 and TRBJ2-4; 7 nucleotides match TRBD1. This CDR3 has 13 amino acids. Unmatched junction bases numbered 5, after V lost 3 bases and J lost 9 bases. The germline V gene encodes CDR1 SEHNR and CDR2 FQNEAQ (reference sequence). The CDR3 loop is CASSFNRGSIQYF. The CDR3 coding sequence is TGTGCCAGCAGCTTTAACAGGGGAAGCATTCAGTACTTC.

This clonotype was found a few times. A much larger clone sits a single nucleotide away, making a read error possible. This sequence joins TRBV9 and TRBJ2-3, with 11 bases lining up with TRBD2. Germline V gene sequence: CDR1 SGDLS, CDR2 YYNGEE. Trimming removed 4 bases from V and 6 bases from J; junction bases left unmatched: 4. This CDR3 region has 14 residues. The CDR3 spells CASSFSGGADTQYF. The CDR3 DNA follows: TGTGCCAGCAGCTTTAGCGGGGGGGCGGATACGCAGTATTTT.

This sequence joins TRBV18 and TRBJ2-6; D might be TRBD1 or TRBD2, each matching 5 bases. CDR1 KGHSH and CDR2 LQKENI come from the germline V gene. The germline V and J ends were trimmed by 1 base and 2 bases, with 12 bases remaining between them. CDR3 size: 17 residues. The CDR3 is CASSPLVGTPGANVLTF. The CDR3, as DNA: TGTGCCAGCTCACCACTGGTTGGGACCCCTGGGGCCAACGTCCTGACTTTC.

This clonotype has more than one count but fewer than ten. The rearrangement joins TRBV19 to TRBJ1-1; D remains unclear. This CDR3 region has 13 residues. V dropped 4 bases and J dropped 4 bases, with 10 bases sitting between them. The germline V gene encodes CDR1 LNHDA and CDR2 SQIVND (reference sequence). The chain's CDR3 is CASSTAPVTEAFF. The CDR3 coding sequence is TGTGCCAGTAGTACCGCGCCCGTCACTGAAGCTTTCTTT.

This clonotype was detected a few times. V and J are TRBV28 and TRBJ2-3, with TRBD2 matching over 7 bases. CDR1 and CDR2 from the germline V gene are MDHEN and SYDVKM. This CDR3 region has 16 residues. Trimming at V came to 5 bases and at J to 4 bases, leaving 12 bases not matched to a gene. CDR3 in amino acids: CASSPLGGGTSDTQYF. The DNA of the CDR3 is TGTGCCAGCAGTCCCCTGGGGGGGGGGACTTCAGATACGCAGTATTTT.

This sequence joins TRBV30 and TRBJ2-1; D remains ambiguous. V was pared by 4 bases and J by 1 base, with 8 bases between. In germline, CDR1 is GTSNPN, CDR2 SVGIG (reference sequence). The CDR3 is made up of 13 amino acids. The DNA of the CDR3 is TGTGCCTGGACCCTAGATTCCTACAATGAGCAGTTCTTC. Protein: CAWTLDSYNEQFF.

The chain combines TRBV24-1 with TRBJ2-7, with a weak D call TRBD2 (6 bases). Germline V gene lookup returns CDR1 KGHDR and CDR2 SFDVKD. V was cut by 7 bases and J by 4 bases, with 13 bases left in between. The CDR3 extends over 13 amino acids. CDR3 DNA: TGTGCCACCAGCGCCCACGGGGGTTACGAGCAGTACTTC. As protein: CATSAHGGYEQYF.

The table lists this clonotype with many counts. J is TRBJ2-1 and V is TRBV29-1; 9 nucleotides agree with TRBD2. CDR1 and CDR2 (germline): SQVTM, ANQGSEA. The CDR3 length is 14 residues. The J segment lost 8 bases and the V segment lost 4 bases, leaving 9 bases of the junction unmatched. The CDR3 is CSVGSSGASDEQFF. In nucleotides, the CDR3 is TGCAGCGTTGGGTCTAGCGGGGCCTCCGATGAGCAGTTCTTC.

A few counts support this clonotype. V is TRBV20-1 and J is TRBJ2-7; 9 bases are a match to TRBD1. The V gene's germline CDR1 is DFQATT and CDR2 SNEGSKA (reference sequence). The V gene end was trimmed by 6 bases and the J gene end by 2 bases; junction bases not matched to a gene: 5. CDR3 length: 13 amino acids. CDR3 nucleotide sequence: TGCAGTGCCGGCCGGGACAGGGCCTACGAGCAGTACTTC. Translating gives CSAGRDRAYEQYF.

The gene calls are TRBV24-1 and TRBJ2-1; D may be TRBD2 (5 bases). Germline V gene sequence: CDR1 KGHDR, CDR2 SFDVKD. Deletions cut 4 bases from V and 6 bases from J, with 18 bases between. The length of the CDR3 is 16 residues. The CDR3 spells CATSDQTRAASNEQFF. CDR3 sequence (DNA): TGTGCCACCAGTGACCAAACTAGGGCCGCGAGCAATGAGCAGTTCTTC.

This clonotype has just a few counts. This rearrangement joins TRBV20-1 to TRBJ2-7; no reliable D call. The V gene lost 0 bases and the J gene lost 3 bases, with 3 bases spanning the gap. Germline V gives CDR1 DFQATT, CDR2 SNEGSKA (reference sequence). This CDR3 has 11 residues. The chain's CDR3 is CSAREGYEQYF. CDR3 DNA: TGCAGTGCTAGAGAAGGCTACGAGCAGTACTTC.